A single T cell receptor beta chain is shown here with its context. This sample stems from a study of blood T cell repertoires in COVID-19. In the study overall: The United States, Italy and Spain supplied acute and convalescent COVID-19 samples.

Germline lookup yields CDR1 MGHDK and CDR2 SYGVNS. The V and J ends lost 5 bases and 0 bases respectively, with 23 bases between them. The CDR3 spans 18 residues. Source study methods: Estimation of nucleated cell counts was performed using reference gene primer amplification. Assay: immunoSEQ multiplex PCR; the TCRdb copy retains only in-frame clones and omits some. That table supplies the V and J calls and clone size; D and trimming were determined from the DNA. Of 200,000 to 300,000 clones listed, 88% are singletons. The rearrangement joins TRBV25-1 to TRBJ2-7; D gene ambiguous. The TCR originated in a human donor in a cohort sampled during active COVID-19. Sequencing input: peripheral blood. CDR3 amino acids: CASSSRGWVNPSSYEQYF. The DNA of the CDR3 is TGTGCCAGCAGTAGCCGAGGATGGGTCAATCCGAGCTCCTACGAGCAGTACTTC.